Each of the 23 T cell receptor beta chains below was sequenced from the same sample in a study of OX40 agonist ivuxolimab in advanced cancers. Assay used: immunoSEQ multiplex PCR; TCRdb lists only in-frame clones, some missing. The sample shows approximately 74,000 clones, around nine tenths of them seen only once. Source: CD4+ or CD8+ T cells sorted from blood, taken in a trial of the OX40 agonist ivuxolimab. The receptors come from an adult with an advanced solid tumor such as melanoma, head and neck, liver or kidney cancer.

The chain joins TRBV2 to TRBJ1-5; tentatively, D is TRBD1 (6 bases). V was trimmed by 6 bases and J by 3 bases, leaving 12 bases between them. Germline V CDR1 and CDR2: SNHLY, FYNNEI. This CDR3 comprises 14 residues. CDR3 in amino acids: CASRKGQDNQPQHF. Written as DNA, the CDR3 is TGTGCCAGCAGAAAGGGACAAGACAATCAGCCCCAGCATTTT.

The V and J genes are TRBV7-9 and TRBJ1-2, with TRBD1 identical over 7 bases. The CDR3 runs to 16 residues. V was pared by 0 bases and J by 4 bases, with 8 bases of the junction left unmatched. The V gene's germline CDR1 is SEHNR and CDR2 FQNEAQ (reference sequence). DNA for the CDR3: TGTGCCAGCAGCTTAGCGTTCGGACAGGTTGGCTATGGCTACACCTTC. As protein: CASSLAFGQVGYGYTF.

As to this clone: One junction end does not reproduce the germline sequence, and a read error may be involved. V and J are TRBV7-3 and TRBJ2-1, with a weak D call TRBD2 (6 bases). The CDR3 consists of 13 residues. CDR1 is SGHTA, CDR2 FQGTGA, per germline. CDR3 coding DNA: TGTGCCAGCAGCTTGGATCCAGGACTAAATATTGTCTTC. Amino acids: CASSLDPGLNIVF.

This clone was seen a handful of times. The rearrangement joins TRBV6-4 to TRBJ1-2; TRBD1 might be the D (6 bases). Trimming removed 6 bases from V and 0 bases from J, with 8 bases in between. Germline-derived CDR1 and CDR2 are MRHNA and SNTAGT. CDR3 length equals 13 residues. As DNA, the CDR3 is TGTGCCAGCAGACAGGGTTCTAACTATGGCTACACCTTC. Translating gives CASRQGSNYGYTF.

The J gene is TRBJ2-1, the V gene TRBV19, with 9 bases identical to TRBD2. This CDR3 spans 17 amino acids. Germline lookup yields CDR1 LNHDA and CDR2 SQIVND (reference sequence). J gave up 6 bases and V 3 bases, and 12 bases lay outside the gene matches. The CDR3, as DNA: TGTGCCAGTAGTATCGTTTTTGCGCTTAGCGGGGGCAATGAGCAGTTCTTC. Amino acids: CASSIVFALSGGNEQFF. Full variable domain (missing parts from reference TRBV19 and TRBJ2-1): DGGITQSPKYLFRKEGQNVTLSCEQNLNHDAMYWYRQDPGQGLRLIYYSQIVNDFQKGDIAEGYSVSREKKESFPLTVTSAQKNPTAFYLCASSIVFALSGGNEQFFGPGTRLTVL.

The genes are TRBV7-2 and TRBJ2-7; 8 bases line up with TRBD2. Per germline, CDR1 SGHTA and CDR2 FQGNSA. This CDR3 region has 16 residues. Unmatched junction bases numbered 12, after V lost 2 bases and J lost 6 bases. The CDR3 protein is CASSLNAGGSSTEQYF. The CDR3 bases are TGTGCCAGCAGCTTAAACGCGGGAGGCTCATCTACCGAGCAGTACTTC.

The genes are TRBV6-5 and TRBJ2-3, with TRBD1 matching over 10 bases. Germline V gene lookup returns CDR1 MNHEY and CDR2 SVGAGI. The CDR3 is 14 residues long. The ends lost 6 bases at V and 6 bases at J; junction bases unmatched: 6. CDR3 in amino acids: CASSRQGALDTQYF. For the CDR3, the DNA is TGTGCCAGCAGCCGACAGGGGGCGCTGGATACGCAGTATTTT.

V usage is TRBV2 and J usage is TRBJ1-5; 7 bases map to TRBD1. The germline CDR1 and CDR2 sequences are SNHLY and FYNNEI. V gave up 6 bases and J gave up 3 bases; unmatched junction bases: 8. The CDR3 length is 15 residues. The CDR3 DNA reads TGTGCCAGCAGATTAGGGGACAGTTTCAATCAGCCCCAGCATTTT. It translates to CASRLGDSFNQPQHF. Full variable domain (remainder filled in from reference TRBV2 and TRBJ1-5): EPEVTQTPSHQVTQMGQEVILRCVPISNHLYFYWYRQILGQKVEFLVSFYNNEISEKSEIFDDQFSVERPDGSNFTLKIRSTKLEDSAMYFCASRLGDSFNQPQHFGDGTRLSIL.

There are a few counts of this clone. The rearrangement joins TRBV28 to TRBJ2-5, with D perhaps TRBD2 (5 bases). The CDR3 is made up of 15 amino acids. Germline V gives CDR1 MDHEN, CDR2 SYDVKM. V lost 7 bases and J lost 5, with 20 bases in between. CDR3 sequence (DNA): TGTGCCAGCAATGAGTCGGGGTATCTTGGTGAGACCCAGTACTTC. The encoded protein is CASNESGYLGETQYF. The full variable domain, with the rest looked up from reference TRBV28 and TRBJ2-5, is DVKVTQSSRYLVKRTGEKVFLECVQDMDHENMFWYRQDPGLGLRLIYFSYDVKMKEKGDIPEGYSVSREKKERFSLILESASTNQTSMYLCASNESGYLGETQYFGPGTRLLVL.

This sequence joins TRBV6-1 and TRBJ2-7, with D perhaps given as TRBD1 or TRBD2 (5 bases each). There are 13 residues in the CDR3. The V gene's germline CDR1 is MNHNS and CDR2 SASEGT. Trimming took off 6 bases at V and 11 bases at J, with 20 bases between the two ends. For the CDR3, the DNA is TGTGCCAGCAGATCACCGGGGCTAGAGGTGGAGTACTTC. Translation gives CASRSPGLEVEYF.

In nucleotides, the CDR3 is TGTGCCAGCTCACCACTGTACGGATCCTACAATGAGCAGTTCTTC. It encodes CASSPLYGSYNEQFF. J is TRBJ2-1 and V is TRBV18; D is uncertain. Trimming took off 1 base at V and 1 base at J, with 8 bases between the two ends. The CDR3 length is 15 residues. In germline, CDR1 is KGHSH, CDR2 LQKENI.

J is TRBJ2-2 and V is TRBV28; 11 positions agree with TRBD1. The ends lost 8 bases at V and 7 bases at J; junction bases unmatched: 9. This CDR3 comprises 15 residues. Germline CDR1 reads MDHEN; CDR2 reads SYDVKM. The CDR3: CASGDGQGAGGELFF. CDR3 nucleotides: TGTGCCAGCGGCGACGGACAGGGGGCCGGCGGGGAGCTGTTTTTT.

The chain uses TRBV6-5 and TRBJ1-5, with 7 bases identical to TRBD1. The CDR3 runs to 13 residues. CDR1 MNHEY and CDR2 SVGAGI come from the germline V gene. V lost 5 bases, J lost 4 bases, and 2 bases stayed unmatched. CDR3 residues: CASSGDRNQPQHF. In nucleotides, the CDR3 is TGTGCCAGCAGTGGGGACAGAAATCAGCCCCAGCATTTT.

The chain recombines TRBV7-9 with TRBJ1-1, with D perhaps matching TRBD1 (5 bases). The V gene lost 3 bases and the J gene lost 4 bases, with 12 bases spanning the gap. CDR1 and CDR2 from the germline V gene are SEHNR and FQNEAQ (reference sequence). This CDR3 is built from 14 residues. The CDR3 spells CASSFAGGITEAFF. Written as DNA, the CDR3 is TGTGCCAGCAGCTTTGCGGGGGGGATCACTGAAGCTTTCTTT.

J is TRBJ2-3 and V is TRBV19; D ambiguous. This CDR3 comprises 13 residues. The germline V and J ends were trimmed by 6 bases and 2 bases, with 9 bases remaining between them. CDR1 LNHDA and CDR2 SQIVND come from the germline V gene (reference sequence). CDR3 sequence (DNA): TGTGCCAGTAGAAAGGGCAACACAGATACGCAGTATTTT. Residues: CASRKGNTDTQYF.

This sequence joins TRBV27 and TRBJ1-6; no firm D call. The CDR3 contains 12 residues. V lost 6 bases and J 8 bases, leaving 8 bases between the germline ends. The germline CDR1 and CDR2 sequences are MNHEY and SMNVEV (reference sequence). The CDR3 is CASREAYSPLHF. CDR3 coding DNA: TGTGCCAGCAGGGAGGCGTATTCACCCCTCCACTTT.

The rearrangement links TRBV13 to TRBJ2-7, with TRBD2 identical over 10 bases. Germline-derived CDR1 and CDR2 are PRHDT and FYEKMQ (reference sequence). The trim removed 4 bases at V and 2 bases at J, leaving 8 bases unmatched. The CDR3 consists of 16 residues. The CDR3 protein is CASSSRGGTSAYEQYF. The CDR3 nucleotides read TGTGCCAGCAGCTCCCGGGGCGGGACTAGCGCCTACGAGCAGTACTTC.

In its sample, this clone was seen once. The chain employs TRBV6-5 and TRBJ1-5, with D unresolved. The CDR3 spans 14 residues. The V end was cut by 5 bases, the J end by 2 bases, with 10 bases between. Germline CDR1 and CDR2: MNHEY and SVGAGI. This CDR3 reads CASSRALGNQPQHF. The DNA of the CDR3 is TGTGCCAGCAGTCGGGCCCTTGGCAATCAGCCCCAGCATTTT.

This chain links TRBV19 with TRBJ1-2; 8 nucleotides align to TRBD1. The germline gives CDR1 LNHDA, CDR2 SQIVND (reference sequence). The CDR3 has 15 amino acids. The trim removed 5 bases at V and 8 bases at J, leaving 13 bases unmatched. DNA of the CDR3: TGTGCCAGTAGTCCTGTCGCCGGACAGGGTGGGGGCTACACCTTC. Translating it yields CASSPVAGQGGGYTF.

The chain links TRBV19 to TRBJ1-5; no firm D call. The V end was cut by 6 bases, the J end by 3 bases, with 12 bases between. The CDR3 sequence is 14 residues long. Germline V gene sequence: CDR1 LNHDA, CDR2 SQIVND (reference sequence). CDR3 region: CASSLQNTNQPQHF. CDR3 coding DNA: TGTGCCAGTAGCCTACAGAATACCAATCAGCCCCAGCATTTT.

The J gene is TRBJ2-2, the V gene TRBV28, with D uncertain. The germline V gene encodes CDR1 MDHEN and CDR2 SYDVKM. This CDR3 region has 15 residues. With 3 bases removed from V and 0 bases from J, the gap between germline ends came to 8 bases. CDR3 DNA: TGTGCCAGCAGTTTTTTTGGGGCGAACACCGGGGAGCTGTTTTTT. Its protein product is CASSFFGANTGELFF.

Regarding this clone: At one of its ends the junction is not consistent with the germline gene, which may arise from a read error. The same CDR3 can be traced to other DNA sequences in this sample. J is TRBJ2-5 and V is TRBV7-7; 8 bases are shared with TRBD1. The CDR3 runs to 14 residues. CDR1 and CDR2 from the germline V gene are SSHAT and FNYEAQ (reference sequence). CDR3 nucleotide sequence: TGTGCTAGCAGCCGAGGACAGGGCGGAGAGACCCAGTACTTC. As protein: CASSRGQGGETQYF.

V is TRBV28 and J is TRBJ2-6, with TRBD1 as a possible D gene (6 bases). Deletions cut 7 bases from V and 0 bases from J, with 19 bases between. CDR1 is MDHEN and CDR2 is SYDVKM in the germline V gene. The CDR3 runs 18 residues. In nucleotides, the CDR3 is TGTGCCAGCATGGACTCAGGGGCGCCTTTCTCTGGGGCCAACGTCCTGACTTTC. Residues: CASMDSGAPFSGANVLTF.